This TCR beta chain was captured by sequencing in a study of T cells in tumors after PD-1 blockade. Overall study context: Some patients also took daily vismodegib 150 mg during anti-PD-1 treatment.

This clone appeared a few times. Its antigen is unknown. Findings of the study overall: Clonal replacement, not reinvigoration, is suggested for expanded exhausted CD8+ clones after therapy. Peripheral recruitment is suggested, as some novel exhausted tumor clones were in pre-treatment blood.

This CDR3 comprises 14 residues. The ends lost 6 bases at V and 4 bases at J; junction bases unmatched: 5. CDR1 MGHRA and CDR2 YSYEKL come from the germline V gene. The method was immunoSEQ multiplex PCR; TCRdb's version includes in-frame clones alone and lacks a portion of them. The sample holds about 3,700 clones, 65% to 70% seen once. The TCR was taken from a human donor with basal cell carcinoma. V gene TRBV4-1 combines with J gene TRBJ1-1; 10 bases line up with TRBD1. The sequencing here drew on tumor tissue, taken before anti-PD-1 treatment. The CDR3 here is CASRGQGGRTEAFF. For the CDR3, the DNA is TGCGCCAGCAGAGGACAGGGGGGCCGCACTGAAGCTTTCTTT.